Listed below are T cell receptor beta chains from one sample, sequenced in a study of T cells in Graves' hyperthyroidism and ophthalmopathy. TCRdb analysed the multiplex PCR reads with MiXCR anew, one entry per CDR3 protein. The sample lists about 520,000 distinct CDR3 sequences, around 21% occurring once. Sequencing input: blood. These receptor sequences come from a man aged 18 to 35 with Graves' hyperthyroidism. Both conserved end residues are part of each CDR3. The order of the fields is CDR3 protein, CDR3 DNA, V gene, J gene, D gene, clone size. The D gene is left open where the match is weak. Only some rows state a clone size, as once, few, many or a class for expanded clones.

cdr3_aa: CSVEDRGTGSYEQYF
cdr3_nt: TGCAGCGTTGAAGATCGCGGGACAGGTTCCTACGAGCAGTACTTC
v_call: TRBV29-1
j_call: TRBJ2-7
d_call: TRBD1
clone_size: many

cdr3_aa: CASSPGPDYGYTF
cdr3_nt: TGTGCCAGCAGCCCCGGACCGGACTATGGCTACACCTTC
v_call: TRBV7-2
j_call: TRBJ1-2
d_call: .
clone_size: many

cdr3_aa: CASSLLGPPDTQYF
cdr3_nt: TGTGCCAGCAGTTTATTAGGGCCTCCAGATACGCAGTATTTT
v_call: TRBV27
j_call: TRBJ2-3
d_call: .
clone_size: few

cdr3_aa: CASRYTGSNTEAFF
cdr3_nt: TGTGCCAGCAGGTACACAGGATCGAACACTGAAGCTTTCTTT
v_call: TRBV12-3/TRBV12-4
j_call: TRBJ1-1
d_call: .
clone_size: many

cdr3_aa: CASSVWTYQETQYF
cdr3_nt: TGTGCCAGCAGTGTCTGGACATACCAAGAGACCCAGTACTTC
v_call: TRBV2
j_call: TRBJ2-5
d_call: .
clone_size: many

cdr3_aa: CSLRTGEETQYF
cdr3_nt: TGCAGCCTCCGGACAGGGGAGGAGACCCAGTACTTC
v_call: TRBV29-1
j_call: TRBJ2-5
d_call: TRBD1
clone_size: many

cdr3_aa: CASSLIGLAGGIQETQYF
cdr3_nt: TGTGCCAGCAGTTTAATCGGGCTAGCGGGGGGAATCCAAGAGACCCAGTACTTC
v_call: TRBV28
j_call: TRBJ2-5
d_call: TRBD2
clone_size: many

cdr3_aa: CACTEAYEQYF
cdr3_nt: TGTGCCTGTACGGAGGCCTACGAGCAGTACTTC
v_call: TRBV30
j_call: TRBJ2-7
d_call: .
clone_size: many

cdr3_aa: CASSWGQGDNQPQHF
cdr3_nt: TGTGCCAGCAGCTGGGGGCAGGGGGACAATCAGCCCCAGCATTTT
v_call: TRBV7-9
j_call: TRBJ1-5
d_call: TRBD1
clone_size: many

cdr3_aa: CASSEPGLNQPQHF
cdr3_nt: TGTGCCAGCAGTGAACCAGGCCTCAATCAGCCCCAGCATTTT
v_call: TRBV6-1
j_call: TRBJ1-5
d_call: .
clone_size: .

cdr3_aa: CASSLGYRDRGFYEQYF
cdr3_nt: TGCGCCAGCAGTTTGGGCTACCGGGACAGGGGATTCTACGAGCAGTACTTC
v_call: TRBV5-1
j_call: TRBJ2-7
d_call: TRBD1
clone_size: few

cdr3_aa: CSARVVRGLASEQYF
cdr3_nt: TGCAGTGCTAGAGTGGTCAGGGGGCTGGCTAGCGAGCAGTACTTC
v_call: TRBV20-1
j_call: TRBJ2-7
d_call: TRBD1
clone_size: few

cdr3_aa: CASSTDRAAGELFF
cdr3_nt: TGTGCCAGTAGTACGGACAGGGCGGCCGGGGAGCTGTTTTTT
v_call: TRBV19
j_call: TRBJ2-2
d_call: TRBD1
clone_size: many

cdr3_aa: CASSRRGSRPSYEQYF
cdr3_nt: TGTGCCAGCAGCCGTAGGGGTTCCAGGCCCTCCTACGAGCAGTACTTC
v_call: TRBV7-8
j_call: TRBJ2-7
d_call: .
clone_size: many

cdr3_aa: CASSSDTAYEQYF
cdr3_nt: TGTGCCAGCAGCTCGGACACAGCCTACGAGCAGTACTTC
v_call: TRBV12-3/TRBV12-4
j_call: TRBJ2-7
d_call: .
clone_size: many

cdr3_aa: CASSLERTEAFF
cdr3_nt: TGTGCCAGCAGCTTAGAGAGGACTGAAGCTTTCTTT
v_call: TRBV11-2
j_call: TRBJ1-1
d_call: .
clone_size: many

cdr3_aa: CATSDDGETQYF
cdr3_nt: TGTGCCACCAGTGATGACGGGGAGACCCAGTACTTC
v_call: TRBV24-1
j_call: TRBJ2-5
d_call: .
clone_size: many

cdr3_aa: CASRRDLMNTEAFF
cdr3_nt: TGCGCCAGCAGGAGGGATTTGATGAACACTGAAGCTTTCTTT
v_call: TRBV5-1
j_call: TRBJ1-1
d_call: .
clone_size: many

cdr3_aa: CASYDRGHGEQYF
cdr3_nt: TGCGCCAGCTACGACAGGGGACATGGCGAGCAGTACTTC
v_call: TRBV10-2
j_call: TRBJ2-7
d_call: TRBD1
clone_size: many

cdr3_aa: CSASVVAGKNIQYF
cdr3_nt: TGCAGTGCTAGTGTAGTTGCTGGCAAAAACATTCAGTACTTC
v_call: TRBV20-1
j_call: TRBJ2-4
d_call: .
clone_size: many

cdr3_aa: CASSPRRGGQETQYF
cdr3_nt: TGTGCCAGCAGCCCCCGGCGGGGGGGACAAGAGACCCAGTACTTC
v_call: TRBV12-3/TRBV12-4
j_call: TRBJ2-5
d_call: TRBD2
clone_size: many

cdr3_aa: CASSLGVSARVYGYTF
cdr3_nt: TGTGCCAGCAGCTTAGGAGTTTCAGCTAGGGTTTATGGCTACACCTTC
v_call: TRBV11-2
j_call: TRBJ1-2
d_call: .
clone_size: once

cdr3_aa: CASSFAGSVEAFF
cdr3_nt: TGTGCCAGCAGCTTCGCAGGGAGTGTTGAAGCTTTCTTT
v_call: TRBV11-2
j_call: TRBJ1-1
d_call: .
clone_size: many

cdr3_aa: CASRARDSPLHF
cdr3_nt: TGTGCCAGCCGGGCGCGGGATTCACCCCTCCACTTT
v_call: TRBV2
j_call: TRBJ1-6
d_call: .
clone_size: many

cdr3_aa: CASTLAGWDYGYTF
cdr3_nt: TGTGCCAGCACCCTGGCAGGGTGGGACTATGGCTACACCTTC
v_call: TRBV12-3/TRBV12-4
j_call: TRBJ1-2
d_call: .
clone_size: many

cdr3_aa: CASDSRHAGELFF
cdr3_nt: TGTGCCAGTGACAGCAGACACGCCGGGGAGCTGTTTTTT
v_call: TRBV28
j_call: TRBJ2-2
d_call: .
clone_size: many

cdr3_aa: CASSRSRVISGANVLTF
cdr3_nt: TGTGCCAGCTCACGATCTCGGGTAATATCTGGGGCCAACGTCCTGACTTTC
v_call: TRBV18
j_call: TRBJ2-6
d_call: .
clone_size: many

cdr3_aa: CASSYGYRERETQYF
cdr3_nt: TGTGCCAGCAGTTACGGGTACAGGGAAAGAGAGACCCAGTACTTC
v_call: TRBV6-5
j_call: TRBJ2-5
d_call: .
clone_size: .

cdr3_aa: CSARGLAGAQETQYF
cdr3_nt: TGCAGTGCTAGAGGGCTAGCGGGAGCCCAAGAGACCCAGTACTTC
v_call: TRBV20-1
j_call: TRBJ2-5
d_call: TRBD2
clone_size: many

cdr3_aa: CASNPQGATEAFF
cdr3_nt: TGTGCCAGCAACCCACAGGGTGCCACTGAAGCTTTCTTT
v_call: TRBV6-1
j_call: TRBJ1-1
d_call: .
clone_size: many

cdr3_aa: CASSPIGGAINTEAFF
cdr3_nt: TGTGCCAGCAGTCCTATCGGCGGGGCGATCAACACTGAAGCTTTCTTT
v_call: TRBV28
j_call: TRBJ1-1
d_call: .
clone_size: .